The present entry profiles one T cell receptor (beta chain) with its context. What it binds is not known. The PCR made use of 60 Vbeta and 13 Jbeta primers. Assay used: immunoSEQ multiplex PCR; TCRdb lists only in-frame clones, some missing. The repertoire consists of just over 150,000 clones, with approximately 84% occurring once and the leading ten covering roughly 2.3%. The CDR3 contains 14 residues. V shed 5 bases, J shed 6 bases, and the junction held 7 bases outside the gene matches. Germline loops: CDR1 SGHTA, CDR2 FQGNSA. The data stem from a study of cytomegalovirus exposure and HLA in healthy donors. Study-level background: T cells numbering around 180 million yielded 100 million to 120 million unique TCR beta sequences in an earlier analysis. Regarding the study as a whole: A later analysis linked 15,000 to 20,000 TCR beta sequences to HLA alleles at 0.05 false discovery rate.

The rearrangement joins TRBV7-2 to TRBJ1-2; 9 bases map to TRBD1. The sequence came from a woman aged 18 to 35 in good health and CMV-seronegative. The sequenced sample consisted of PBMCs. CDR3 sequence: CASSPYRGHNGYTF. CDR3 DNA: TGTGCCAGCAGCCCATACAGGGGGCACAATGGCTACACCTTC.